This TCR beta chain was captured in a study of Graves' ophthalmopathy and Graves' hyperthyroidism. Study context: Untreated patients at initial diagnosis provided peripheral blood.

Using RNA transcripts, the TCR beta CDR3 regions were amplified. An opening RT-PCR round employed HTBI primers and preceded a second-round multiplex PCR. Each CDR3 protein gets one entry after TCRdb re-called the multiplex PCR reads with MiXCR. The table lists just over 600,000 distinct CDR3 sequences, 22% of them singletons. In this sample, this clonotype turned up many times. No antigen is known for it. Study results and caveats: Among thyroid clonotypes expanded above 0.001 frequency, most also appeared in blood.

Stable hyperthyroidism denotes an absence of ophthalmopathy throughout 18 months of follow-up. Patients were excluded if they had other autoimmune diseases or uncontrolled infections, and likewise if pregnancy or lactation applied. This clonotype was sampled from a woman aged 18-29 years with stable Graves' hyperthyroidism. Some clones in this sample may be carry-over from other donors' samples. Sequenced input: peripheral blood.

The CDR3 DNA reads TGCAGTGCTAGAGAACCGACGTCTGGAAACACCATATATTTT. Translation: CSAREPTSGNTIYF. V is TRBV20-1 and J is TRBJ1-3; unclear D gene. The CDR3 runs to 14 residues. CDR1 and CDR2 (germline): DFQATT, SNEGSKA (reference sequence). Trimming shortened V by 0 bases and J by 1 base, and 7 bases separated the two germline ends.